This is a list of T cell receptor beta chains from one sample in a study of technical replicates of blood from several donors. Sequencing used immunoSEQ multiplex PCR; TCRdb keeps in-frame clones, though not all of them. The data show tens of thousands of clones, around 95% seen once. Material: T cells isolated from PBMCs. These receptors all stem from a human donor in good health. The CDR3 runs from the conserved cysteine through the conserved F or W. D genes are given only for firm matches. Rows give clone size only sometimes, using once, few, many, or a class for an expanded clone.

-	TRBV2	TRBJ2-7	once	TGTGCCAGCAGCATTTCAGGGACTCCGGGGGAGCAGTACTTC	CASSISGTPGEQYF
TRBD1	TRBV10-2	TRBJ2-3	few	TGCGCCAGCAGTGAGTTGGCAGGGGGCGCCTTCACAGATACGCAGTATTTT	CASSELAGGAFTDTQYF
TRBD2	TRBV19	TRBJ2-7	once	TGTGCCAGTAGTTGGGCTAGCGGTTCCTACGAGCAGTACTTC	CASSWASGSYEQYF
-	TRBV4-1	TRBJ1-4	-	TGCGCCAGCAGCCAAGCAGGCGGGAATAATGAAAAACTGTTTTTT	CASSQAGGNNEKLFF
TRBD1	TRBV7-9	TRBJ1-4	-	TGTGCCGGGACAGGGCAAACTAATGAAAAACTGTTTTTT	CAGTGQTNEKLFF
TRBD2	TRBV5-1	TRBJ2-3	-	TGCGCCAGCAGCCCGATTTGGGGGGGAGATACGCAGTATTTT	CASSPIWGGDTQYF
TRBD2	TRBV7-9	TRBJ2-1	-	TGTGCCAGCAGCAAACTAGCGGGAGTCTGGAATGAGCAGTTCTTC	CASSKLAGVWNEQFF
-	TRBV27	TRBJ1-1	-	TGTGCCAGCAGTTTATCAACTTACAGCACCAACACTGAAGCTTTCTTT	CASSLSTYSTNTEAFF
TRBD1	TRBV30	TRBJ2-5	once	TGTGCCTGGAGGAGGGGGCTAGAGGGAGAGACCCAGTACTTC	CAWRRGLEGETQYF
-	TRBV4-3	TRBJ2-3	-	TGCGCCAGCAGCCTCTCGGCGGCCACAGATACGCAGTATTTT	CASSLSAATDTQYF
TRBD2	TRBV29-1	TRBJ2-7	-	TGCAGCGCCGATTCTAGCGGGAGGGGTTACGAGCAGTACTTC	CSADSSGRGYEQYF
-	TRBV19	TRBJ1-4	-	TGTGCCAGTAGTACCCTACCAGGTGAAAAACTGTTTTTT	CASSTLPGEKLFF
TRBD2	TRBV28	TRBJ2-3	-	TGTGCCAGCAGTTTATGGCGACTAGCGGGAGGTTATGATACGCAGTATTTT	CASSLWRLAGGYDTQYF
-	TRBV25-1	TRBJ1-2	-	TGTGCCAGCAGATTCCCAGGCTATGGCTACACCTTC	CASRFPGYGYTF
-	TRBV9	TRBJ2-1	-	TGTGCCAGCGGGGAAGGACAGTACAATGAGCAGTTCTTC	CASGEGQYNEQFF
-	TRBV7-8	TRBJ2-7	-	TGTGCCAGCAGCTTACGCGGGACCCACGAGCAGTACTTC	CASSLRGTHEQYF
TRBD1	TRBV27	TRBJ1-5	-	TGTGCCAGCAGTCCCCAAGGGGGCCTAAGGCGCAATCAGCCCCAGCATTTT	CASSPQGGLRRNQPQHF
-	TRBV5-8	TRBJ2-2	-	TGTGCCAGCAGCTTGGGAACGGTTACGTGGGGGGAGCTGTTTTTT	CASSLGTVTWGELFF
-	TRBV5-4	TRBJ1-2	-	TGTGCCAGCAGCTTGGAAAGGGGTCAGCAGAGAACCTATGGCTACACCTTC	CASSLERGQQRTYGYTF
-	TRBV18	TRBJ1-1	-	TGTGCCAGCTCACCTCAGTTCGGGGGAAACACTGAAGCTTTCTTT	CASSPQFGGNTEAFF
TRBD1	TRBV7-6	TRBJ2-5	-	TGTGCCAGCAGTTCTCAGGGGGCCCAAGAGCCCCAGTACTTC	CASSSQGAQEPQYF
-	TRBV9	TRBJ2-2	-	TGTGCCAGCAGCGTTGGAGGGAACACCGGGGAGCTGTTTTTT	CASSVGGNTGELFF
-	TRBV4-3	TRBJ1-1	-	TGCGCCAGCAGCCACGGGGGCACTGAAGCTTTCTTT	CASSHGGTEAFF
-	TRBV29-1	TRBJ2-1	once	TGCAGCGTTGATCACAGAAACAATGAGCAGTTCTTC	CSVDHRNNEQFF
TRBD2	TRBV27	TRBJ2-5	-	TGTGCCAGCAGTAATGGACTAGCGGGAGATAGGGAGACCCAGTACTTC	CASSNGLAGDRETQYF
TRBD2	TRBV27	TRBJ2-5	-	TGTGCCAGCAGTCCCCTACTAGCGGGAGGGCCCAGGGAGACCCAGTACTTC	CASSPLLAGGPRETQYF
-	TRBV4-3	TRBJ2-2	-	TGCGCCAGCTCCCAGGGCAGGGAGCTGTTTTTT	CASSQGRELFF
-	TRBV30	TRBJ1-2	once	TGTGCCTGGCATCCCGATCCCCGGGAGTTCTATGGCTACACCTTC	CAWHPDPREFYGYTF
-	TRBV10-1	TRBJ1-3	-	TGCGCCAGCAGTAGAATGGGTAGGGGGTTTAATTACTCTGGAAACACCATATATTTT	CASSRMGRGFNYSGNTIYF
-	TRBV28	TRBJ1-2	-	TGTGCCAGCAGTTTAGGCGGGGGCGCGGGCTATGGCTACACCTTC	CASSLGGGAGYGYTF
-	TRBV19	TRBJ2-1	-	TGTGCCAGTAGTGTCACAGTCTATGAGCAGTTCTTC	CASSVTVYEQFF
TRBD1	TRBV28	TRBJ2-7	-	TGTGCCAGCAGACGGGACAGGGAGTACGAGCAGTACTTC	CASRRDREYEQYF
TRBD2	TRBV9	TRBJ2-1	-	TGTGCCAGCAGCCTTAGCGGGAATAATTACAATGAGCAGTTCTTC	CASSLSGNNYNEQFF
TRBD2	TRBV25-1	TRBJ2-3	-	TGTGCCAGCAGTCCACCCTACCTAGCGGGGAACACAGATACGCAGTATTTT	CASSPPYLAGNTDTQYF
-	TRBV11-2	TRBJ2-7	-	TGTGCCAGCAGCGGGAGACATTCCTACGAGCAGTACTTC	CASSGRHSYEQYF
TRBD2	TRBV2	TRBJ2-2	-	TGTGCCAGCAGCCCGACTAGCGGGATTATCACCGGGGAGCTGTTTTTT	CASSPTSGIITGELFF
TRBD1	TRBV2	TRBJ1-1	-	TGTGCCAGCAGTGAAACCGGGACAGGGCAGGGCACTGAAGCTTTCTTT	CASSETGTGQGTEAFF
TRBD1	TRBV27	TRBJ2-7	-	TGTGCCAGCAACCCGACAGGGCAGAGCTACGAGCAGTACTTC	CASNPTGQSYEQYF
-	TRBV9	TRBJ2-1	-	TGTGCCAGCAGCGTAGAACGGGAGAGGAGCAATGAGCAGTTCTTC	CASSVERERSNEQFF
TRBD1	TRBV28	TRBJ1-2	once	TGTGCCAGCCGGGACAGGGGCTATGGCTACACCTTC	CASRDRGYGYTF
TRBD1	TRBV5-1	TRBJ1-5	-	TGCGCCAGCAGTTCCGGACAGGGTGATCAGCCCCAGCATTTT	CASSSGQGDQPQHF
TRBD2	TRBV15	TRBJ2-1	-	TGTGCCACCAGCAGTGGCGGGACTAGTCGAAATGAGCAGTTCTTC	CATSSGGTSRNEQFF
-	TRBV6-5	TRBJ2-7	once	TGTGCCAGCAGTTCACTTTACTACGAGCAGTACTTC	CASSSLYYEQYF
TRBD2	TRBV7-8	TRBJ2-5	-	TGTGCCAGCAGCTTATTTACTTATTTAGCCGGGACTAGCGGAGAGACCCAGTACTTC	CASSLFTYLAGTSGETQYF
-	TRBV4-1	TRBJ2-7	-	TGCGCCAGCAGCCAAGCAAGGCAGGTTAACTACGAGCAGTACTTC	CASSQARQVNYEQYF
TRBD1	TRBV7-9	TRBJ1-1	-	TGTGCCAGCATCCCTCAACAGGGGGCGGGTGAAGCTTTCTTT	CASIPQQGAGEAFF
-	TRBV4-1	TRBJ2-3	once	TGCGCCAGCAGCCAAGGGATACTCCGAACCAAACAACTACTCACAGATACGCAGTATTTT	CASSQGILRTKQLLTDTQYF
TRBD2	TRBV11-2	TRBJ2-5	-	TGTGCCAGCAGCCAGGGGCTAGCGGGTAGTAGAGAGACCCAGTACTTC	CASSQGLAGSRETQYF